A single sample is the source of the 9 T cell receptor beta chains below, sequenced in a study of OX40 agonist ivuxolimab in advanced cancers. Sequencing used immunoSEQ multiplex PCR; TCRdb keeps in-frame clones, though not all of them. The data show 70,000 to 100,000 clones, with around 89% seen just once and 6.5% to 9% held by the top ten. The sequencing used CD4+ or CD8+ T cells sorted from blood, collected in a trial of the OX40 agonist ivuxolimab. These receptors came from an adult with an advanced solid tumor such as melanoma, head and neck, liver or kidney cancer.

To note about this clone: The junction differs from germline at one of its ends, possibly a read error. The chain uses TRBV7-7 and TRBJ2-5; D is undetermined. The germline V gene encodes CDR1 SSHAT and CDR2 FNYEAQ (reference sequence). The CDR3 sequence is 15 residues long. DNA for the CDR3: TGTGCTAGCAGCTTAGATACCGGCTACCAAGAGACCCAGTACTTC. Translation gives CASSLDTGYQETQYF.

This sequence joins TRBV29-1 and TRBJ2-1; 9 bases fit TRBD1. The CDR3 extends over 12 amino acids. Per germline, CDR1 SQVTM and CDR2 ANQGSEA. CDR3 DNA sequence: TGCAGAGCACAGGGGGCTTTGGATGAGCAGTTCTTC. This codes for CRAQGALDEQFF.

This chain connects TRBV19 to TRBJ2-7, with 8 nucleotides matching TRBD1. This CDR3 has 15 residues. The V gene end was trimmed by 3 bases and the J gene end by 0 bases; junction bases not matched to a gene: 4. Germline V lookup: CDR1 LNHDA, CDR2 SQIVND (reference sequence). CDR3: CASSIGQGASYEQYF. The CDR3 DNA reads TGTGCCAGTAGTATCGGTCAGGGGGCCTCCTACGAGCAGTACTTC.

This chain joins TRBV11-2 and TRBJ2-7; a possible D gene is TRBD2 (6 bases). Trimming stripped 1 base from V and 3 bases from J, with 7 bases between. The germline V gene encodes CDR1 SGHAT and CDR2 FQNNGV. The CDR3 sequence is 13 residues long. The CDR3 nucleotides are TGTGCCAGCAGCTTAGGGGGGGACTACGAGCAGTACTTC. Its translation is CASSLGGDYEQYF.

The chain has TRBV27 and TRBJ2-2, with TRBD2 identical over 7 bases. The V gene's germline CDR1 is MNHEY and CDR2 SMNVEV (reference sequence). V lost 4 bases to trimming and J lost 4 bases; unmatched junction nucleotides: 6. The CDR3 has 15 residues. The CDR3 loop is CASSWVGGTTGELFF. The CDR3 nucleotides read TGTGCCAGCAGTTGGGTGGGAGGGACCACCGGGGAGCTGTTTTTT.

This chain uses TRBV5-1 with TRBJ2-3, with D perhaps matching TRBD2 (6 bases). V was cut by 0 bases and J by 2 bases, with 16 bases left in between. Germline lookup yields CDR1 SGHRS and CDR2 YFSETQ. The CDR3 extends over 17 amino acids. The CDR3 DNA reads as TGCGCCAGCAGCTTGGTGCGGGGAACGGGAGTCACAGATACGCAGTATTTT. Protein: CASSLVRGTGVTDTQYF.

This chain links TRBV6-6 with TRBJ1-1; perhaps TRBD1 as D (5 bases). Germline-derived CDR1 and CDR2 are MNHNY and SVGAGI (reference sequence). Trimming took 6 bases from V and 3 from J, leaving 14 bases between them. This CDR3 comprises 14 residues. The CDR3: CASSLGRTYTEAFF. Written as DNA, the CDR3 is TGTGCCAGCAGCTTGGGACGGACGTACACTGAAGCTTTCTTT.

CDR3 sequence reads: CASSFYRVADYGYTF. CDR3 DNA: TGTGCCAGCAGTTTCTACAGGGTCGCGGACTATGGCTACACCTTC. J is TRBJ1-2 and V is TRBV6-1; possible D gene TRBD1, 6 bases. The ends were cut back, 5 bases at V and 3 bases at J, with 16 bases in the middle. The CDR3 extends over 15 amino acids. Germline CDR1 and CDR2: MNHNS and SASEGT.

The J gene is TRBJ2-5, the V gene TRBV9; D gene unclear. The CDR3 covers 15 residues. V was trimmed by 0 bases and J by 5 bases, leaving 14 bases between them. Per germline, CDR1 SGDLS and CDR2 YYNGEE. The CDR3 loop is CASSVESSPGETQYF. The DNA of the CDR3 is TGTGCCAGCAGCGTAGAAAGCTCCCCCGGGGAGACCCAGTACTTC.